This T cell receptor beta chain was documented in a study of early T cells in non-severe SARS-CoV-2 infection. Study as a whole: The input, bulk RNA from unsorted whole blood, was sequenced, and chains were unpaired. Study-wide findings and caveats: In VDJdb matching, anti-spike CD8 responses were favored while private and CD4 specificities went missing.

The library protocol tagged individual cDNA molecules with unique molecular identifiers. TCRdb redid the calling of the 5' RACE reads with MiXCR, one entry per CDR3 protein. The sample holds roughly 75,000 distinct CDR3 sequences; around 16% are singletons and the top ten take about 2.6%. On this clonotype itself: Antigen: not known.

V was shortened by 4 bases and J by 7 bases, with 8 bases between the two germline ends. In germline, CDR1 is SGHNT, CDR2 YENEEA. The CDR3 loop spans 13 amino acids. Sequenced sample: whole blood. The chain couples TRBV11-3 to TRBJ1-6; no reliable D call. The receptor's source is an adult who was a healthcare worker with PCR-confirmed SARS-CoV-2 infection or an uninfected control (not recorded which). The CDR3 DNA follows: TGTGCCAGCAGCTCCCACATAAATTCACCCCTCCACTTT. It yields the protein CASSSHINSPLHF.